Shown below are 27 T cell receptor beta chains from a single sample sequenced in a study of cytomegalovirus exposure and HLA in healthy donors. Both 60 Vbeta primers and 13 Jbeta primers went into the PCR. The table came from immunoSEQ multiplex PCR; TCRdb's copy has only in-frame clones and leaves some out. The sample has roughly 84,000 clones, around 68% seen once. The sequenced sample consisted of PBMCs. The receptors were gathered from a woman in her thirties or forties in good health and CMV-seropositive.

For the CDR3, the DNA is TGTGCCAGCTCACCACTCCAGACTCAGAACACTGAAGCTTTCTTT. It specifies CASSPLQTQNTEAFF. The chain combines TRBV18 with TRBJ1-1; D is unclear. The CDR3 is made up of 15 amino acids. V was clipped by 1 base and J by 1 base, with 10 bases between them. Germline loops: CDR1 KGHSH, CDR2 LQKENI.

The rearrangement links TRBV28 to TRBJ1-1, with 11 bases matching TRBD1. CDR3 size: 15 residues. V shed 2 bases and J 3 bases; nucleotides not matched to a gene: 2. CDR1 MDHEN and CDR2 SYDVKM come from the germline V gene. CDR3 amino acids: CASSLGGQGDTEAFF. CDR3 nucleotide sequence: TGTGCCAGCAGTTTAGGGGGACAGGGGGACACTGAAGCTTTCTTT.

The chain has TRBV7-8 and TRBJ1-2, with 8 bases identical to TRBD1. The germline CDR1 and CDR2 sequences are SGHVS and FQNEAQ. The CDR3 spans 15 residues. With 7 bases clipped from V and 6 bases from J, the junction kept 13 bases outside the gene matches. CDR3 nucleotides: TGTGCCAGCAACCCAGGACAGGGCTATAATCATGGCTACACCTTC. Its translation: CASNPGQGYNHGYTF.

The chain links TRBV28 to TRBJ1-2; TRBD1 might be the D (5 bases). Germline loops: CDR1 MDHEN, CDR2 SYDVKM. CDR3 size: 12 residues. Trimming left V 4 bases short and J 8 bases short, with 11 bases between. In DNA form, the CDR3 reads TGTGCCAGCAGTTCTCAGGGACTAGGCTACACCTTC. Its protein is CASSSQGLGYTF.

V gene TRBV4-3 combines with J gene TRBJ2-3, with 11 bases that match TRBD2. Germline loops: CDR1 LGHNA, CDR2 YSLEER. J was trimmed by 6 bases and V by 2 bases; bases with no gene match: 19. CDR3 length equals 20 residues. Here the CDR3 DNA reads TGCGCCAGCAGCCAATTCCACGGGACTAGCGGTCCCTCTAGGACCGATACGCAGTATTTT. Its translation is CASSQFHGTSGPSRTDTQYF.

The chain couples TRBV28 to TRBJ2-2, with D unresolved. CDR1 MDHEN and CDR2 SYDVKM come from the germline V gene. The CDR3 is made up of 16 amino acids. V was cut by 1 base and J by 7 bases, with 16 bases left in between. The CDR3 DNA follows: TGTGCCAGCAGTTTATCCCCGCCACCCTACGGCGGGGAGCTGTTTTTT. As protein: CASSLSPPPYGGELFF. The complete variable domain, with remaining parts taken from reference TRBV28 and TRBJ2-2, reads DVKVTQSSRYLVKRTGEKVFLECVQDMDHENMFWYRQDPGLGLRLIYFSYDVKMKEKGDIPEGYSVSREKKERFSLILESASTNQTSMYLCASSLSPPPYGGELFFGEGSRLTVL.

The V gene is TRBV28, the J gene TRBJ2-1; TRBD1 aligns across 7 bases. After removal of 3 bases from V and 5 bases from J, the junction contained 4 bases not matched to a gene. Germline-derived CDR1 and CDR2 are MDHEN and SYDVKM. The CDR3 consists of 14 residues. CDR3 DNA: TGTGCCAGCAGTTTGAGGGACAGAAACAATGAGCAGTTCTTC. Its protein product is CASSLRDRNNEQFF.

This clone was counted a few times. The CDR3 protein is CATSQSRTSTDTQYF. DNA of the CDR3: TGCGCCACCTCCCAATCTAGAACATCCACAGATACGCAGTATTTT. V gene TRBV10-1 combines with J gene TRBJ2-3; D gene unclear. The CDR3 is 15 residues long. The ends were cut back, 10 bases at V and 2 bases at J, with 19 bases in the middle. Germline CDR1 reads WNHNN; CDR2 reads SYGVQD (reference sequence).

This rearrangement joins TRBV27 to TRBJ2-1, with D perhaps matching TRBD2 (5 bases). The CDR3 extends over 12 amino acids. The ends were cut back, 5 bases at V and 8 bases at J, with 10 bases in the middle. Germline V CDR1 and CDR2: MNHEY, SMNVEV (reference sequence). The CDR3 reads CASSKFSDEQFF. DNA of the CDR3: TGTGCCAGCAGTAAGTTTAGCGATGAGCAGTTCTTC.

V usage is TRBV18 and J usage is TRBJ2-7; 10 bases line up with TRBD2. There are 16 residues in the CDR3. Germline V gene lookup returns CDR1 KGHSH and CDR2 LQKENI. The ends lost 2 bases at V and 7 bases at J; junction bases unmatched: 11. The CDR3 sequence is CASSPNSGRSVWEQYF. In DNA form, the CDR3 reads TGTGCCAGCTCACCAAATAGCGGGAGGTCGGTCTGGGAGCAGTACTTC.

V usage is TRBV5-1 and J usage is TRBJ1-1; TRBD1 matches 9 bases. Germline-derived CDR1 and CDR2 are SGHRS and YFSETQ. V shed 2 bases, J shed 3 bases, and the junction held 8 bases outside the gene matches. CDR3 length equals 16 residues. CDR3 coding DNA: TGCGCCAGCAGCTTTCGGGACAGGGATTCGTACACTGAAGCTTTCTTT. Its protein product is CASSFRDRDSYTEAFF.

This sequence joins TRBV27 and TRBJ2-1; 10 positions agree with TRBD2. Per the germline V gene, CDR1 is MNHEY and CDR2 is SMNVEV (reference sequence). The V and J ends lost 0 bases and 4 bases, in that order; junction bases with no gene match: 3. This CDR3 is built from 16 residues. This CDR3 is CASSLSSGGGYNEQFF. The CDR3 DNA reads TGTGCCAGCAGTTTATCGAGCGGGGGGGGGTACAATGAGCAGTTCTTC.

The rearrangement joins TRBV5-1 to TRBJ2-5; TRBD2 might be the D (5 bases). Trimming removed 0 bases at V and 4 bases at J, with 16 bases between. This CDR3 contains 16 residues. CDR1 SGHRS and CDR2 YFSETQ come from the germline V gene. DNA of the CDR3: TGCGCCAGCAGCTTGGGAGGTGCTAGCCTCGGAGAGACCCAGTACTTC. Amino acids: CASSLGGASLGETQYF.

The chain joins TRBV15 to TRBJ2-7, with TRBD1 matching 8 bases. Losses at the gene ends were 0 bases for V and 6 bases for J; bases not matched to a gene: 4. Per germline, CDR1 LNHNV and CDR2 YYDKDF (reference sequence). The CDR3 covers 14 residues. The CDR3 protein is CATSRDDRGSEQYF. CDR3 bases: TGTGCCACCAGCAGAGATGACAGGGGCTCCGAGCAGTACTTC.

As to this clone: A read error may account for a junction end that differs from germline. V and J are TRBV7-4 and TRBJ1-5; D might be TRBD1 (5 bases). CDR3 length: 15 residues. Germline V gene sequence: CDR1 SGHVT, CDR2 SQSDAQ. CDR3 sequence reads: CASSLVPDSNQPQNF. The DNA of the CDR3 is TGTGCCAGCAGCTTGGTACCCGACAGCAATCAGCCCCAGAATTTT.

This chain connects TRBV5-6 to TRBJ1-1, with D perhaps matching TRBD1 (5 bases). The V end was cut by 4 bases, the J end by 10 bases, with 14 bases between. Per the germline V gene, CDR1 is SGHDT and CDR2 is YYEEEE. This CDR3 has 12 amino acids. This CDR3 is CASSLRDSRAFF. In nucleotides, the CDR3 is TGTGCCAGCAGCCTTCGGGACTCACGAGCTTTCTTT.

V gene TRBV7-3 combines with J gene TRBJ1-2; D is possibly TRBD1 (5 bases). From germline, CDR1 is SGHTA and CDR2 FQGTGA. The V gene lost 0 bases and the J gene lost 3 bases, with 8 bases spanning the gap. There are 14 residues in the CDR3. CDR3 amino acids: CASSLTRVDYGYTF. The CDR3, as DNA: TGTGCCAGCAGCTTAACCAGGGTAGACTATGGCTACACCTTC.

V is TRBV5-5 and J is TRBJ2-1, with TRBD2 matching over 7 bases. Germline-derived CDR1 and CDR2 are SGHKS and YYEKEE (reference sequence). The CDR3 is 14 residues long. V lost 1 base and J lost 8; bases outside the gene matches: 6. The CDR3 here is CASSLYGGGDEQFF. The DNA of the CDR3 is TGTGCCAGCAGCTTGTACGGGGGAGGGGATGAGCAGTTCTTC.

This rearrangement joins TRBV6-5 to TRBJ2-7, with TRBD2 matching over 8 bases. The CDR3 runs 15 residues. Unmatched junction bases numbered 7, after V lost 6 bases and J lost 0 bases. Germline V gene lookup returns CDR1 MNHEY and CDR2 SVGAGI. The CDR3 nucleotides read TGTGCCAGCAGCAAACTAGCGGAGGGCTCCTACGAGCAGTACTTC. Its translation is CASSKLAEGSYEQYF.

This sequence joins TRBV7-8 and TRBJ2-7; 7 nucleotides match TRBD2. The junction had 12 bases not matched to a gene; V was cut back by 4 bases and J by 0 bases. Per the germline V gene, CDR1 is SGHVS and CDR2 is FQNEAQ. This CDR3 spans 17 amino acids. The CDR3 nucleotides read TGTGCCAGCAGCTCGACCGGACTGACTAGCTTCTCCTACGAGCAGTACTTC. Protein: CASSSTGLTSFSYEQYF.

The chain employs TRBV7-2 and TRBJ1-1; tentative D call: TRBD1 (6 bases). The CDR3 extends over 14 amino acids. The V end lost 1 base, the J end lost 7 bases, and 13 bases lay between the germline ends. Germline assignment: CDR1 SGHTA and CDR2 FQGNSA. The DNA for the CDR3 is TGTGCCAGCAGCTTAGAGGGGGGGGTTAGTGAAGCTTTCTTT. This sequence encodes CASSLEGGVSEAFF.

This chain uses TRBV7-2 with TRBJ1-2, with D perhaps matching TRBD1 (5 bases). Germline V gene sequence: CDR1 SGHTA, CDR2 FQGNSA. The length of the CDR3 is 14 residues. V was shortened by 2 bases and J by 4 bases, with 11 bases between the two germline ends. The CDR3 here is CASSLQGVFYGYTF. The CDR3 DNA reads TGTGCCAGCAGCTTACAGGGCGTCTTCTATGGCTACACCTTC.

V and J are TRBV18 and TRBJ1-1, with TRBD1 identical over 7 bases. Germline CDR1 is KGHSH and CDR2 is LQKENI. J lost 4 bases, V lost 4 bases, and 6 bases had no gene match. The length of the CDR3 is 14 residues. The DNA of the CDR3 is TGTGCCAGCTCACGGGAATCAGGGGGCACTGAAGCTTTCTTT. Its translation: CASSRESGGTEAFF.

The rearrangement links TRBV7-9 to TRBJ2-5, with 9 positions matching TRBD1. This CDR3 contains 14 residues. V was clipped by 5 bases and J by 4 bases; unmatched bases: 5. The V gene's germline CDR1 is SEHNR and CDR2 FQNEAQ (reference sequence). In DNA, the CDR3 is TGTGCCAGCAGCCGGGGACAGGGAGGAGAGACCCAGTACTTC. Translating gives CASSRGQGGETQYF.

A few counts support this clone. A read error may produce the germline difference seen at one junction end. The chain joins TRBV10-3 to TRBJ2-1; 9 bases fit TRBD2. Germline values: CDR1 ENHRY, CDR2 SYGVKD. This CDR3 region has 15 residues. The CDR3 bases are TGTGCCATCAGTGGGGGACTAGCCTCCGACAATGAGCAGTTCTTC. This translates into CAISGGLASDNEQFF.

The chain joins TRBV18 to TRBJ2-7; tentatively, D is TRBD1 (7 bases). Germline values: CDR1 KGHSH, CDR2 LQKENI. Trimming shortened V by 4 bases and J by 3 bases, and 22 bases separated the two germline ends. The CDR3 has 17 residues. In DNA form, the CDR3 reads TGTGCCAGCTCACAATATTCGAGCGCGGGACAGTTCTACGAGCAGTACTTC. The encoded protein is CASSQYSSAGQFYEQYF.

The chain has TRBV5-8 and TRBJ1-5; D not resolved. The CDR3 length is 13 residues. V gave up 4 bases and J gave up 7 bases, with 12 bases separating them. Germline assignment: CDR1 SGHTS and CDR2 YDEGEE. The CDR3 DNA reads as TGTGCCAGCAGCCGAGGACTGGGGCAGCCCCAGCATTTT. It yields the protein CASSRGLGQPQHF.